The clone carrying this TCR beta chain was seen repeatedly, ten times or more. The antigen remains undetermined. CDR3 length: 16 residues. V lost 3 bases, J lost 1 base, and 6 bases stayed unmatched. These data originate in a study of T cells in Graves' hyperthyroidism and ophthalmopathy. Across the whole study: Peripheral blood was drawn at first diagnosis, prior to all treatment.

TCR beta CDR3 region amplification was performed from RNA transcripts. The HTBI set primed first-round TCR CDR3 RT-PCR. A single record per CDR3 protein comes from TCRdb applying MiXCR to the multiplex PCR reads. The sample yields some 770,000 distinct CDR3 sequences, about 16% seen once. Points from the study as a whole: Onset of ophthalmopathy came a median roughly 6.4 months after the model predicted it. Most thyroid clonotypes expanded above 0.001 appeared in blood too. A model of 13 V-J features distinguished ophthalmopathy from stable hyperthyroidism.

The chain has TRBV12-3 or TRBV12-4 and TRBJ1-1, with 9 bases aligning to TRBD1. This receptor was obtained from a man younger than 35 with Graves' hyperthyroidism. The sample consisted of blood. Written as DNA, the CDR3 is TGTGCCAGCAGTTTTCGGACAGGGGCGACGAACACTGAAGCTTTCTTT. Translated: CASSFRTGATNTEAFF.